This TCR beta chain originates from a study of cytomegalovirus exposure and HLA in healthy donors. Study results and caveats: In a later analysis, compared with equally common non-associated chains, HLA-associated beta chains were more expanded.

The primer mix had 60 Vbeta and 13 Jbeta primers. In the source study's methods: Roughly 76 million unique TCR beta chains, roughly 11 million of them shared, were counted by a later analysis. Sequenced by immunoSEQ multiplex PCR; TCRdb stores in-frame clones only, minus some. V and J calls and clone size are those listed in that table; D and trimming were worked out from the DNA. Altogether 60,000 to 85,000 clones are present, around 76% being singletons, with the ten largest covering about an eighth. Germline-derived CDR1 and CDR2 are SGHAT and FQNNGV. This CDR3 is 15 amino acids long. Trimming pared 4 bases from V and 0 bases from J, leaving 13 bases between. Worth noting for this clone: Its antigen is still unknown.

The J gene is TRBJ2-7, the V gene TRBV11-2, with D perhaps TRBD2 (5 bases). This receptor was identified in a male donor in good health and CMV-seropositive. Sequencing was done on a sample of PBMCs. In DNA form, the CDR3 reads TGTGCCAGCAGCTCCTCCGACGGACTCTCCTACGAGCAGTACTTC. Its translation is CASSSSDGLSYEQYF. The full variable domain, completed using reference TRBV11-2 and TRBJ2-7, is EAGVAQSPRYKIIEKRQSVAFWCNPISGHATLYWYQQILGQGPKLLIQFQNNGVVDDSQLPKDRFSAERLKGVDSTLKIQPAKLEDSAVYLCASSSSDGLSYEQYFGPGTRLTVT.